A single sample is the source of the 30 T cell receptor beta chains below, sequenced in a study of blood T cell repertoires in COVID-19. Only in-frame clones appear in the TCRdb table, and some are missing; sequencing was by immunoSEQ multiplex PCR. This table holds around 110,000 clones, around nine tenths found once. The sequencing sample was made of peripheral blood. The receptor source for this set is a middle-aged man with acute or convalescent COVID-19.

This chain links TRBV5-1 with TRBJ2-1; 9 bases line up with TRBD2. The CDR3 loop spans 17 amino acids. From germline, CDR1 is SGHRS and CDR2 YFSETQ. With V trimmed by 2 bases and J by 1 base, 7 bases remained unmatched. CDR3 sequence: CASSLNSGGASYNEQFF. The CDR3, as DNA: TGCGCCAGCAGCTTAAATAGCGGGGGCGCTTCCTACAATGAGCAGTTCTTC.

The chain has TRBV5-6 and TRBJ2-3, with 8 nucleotides matching TRBD2. This CDR3 has 16 residues. The germline CDR1 and CDR2 sequences are SGHDT and YYEEEE. V was pared by 1 base and J by 4 bases, with 8 bases of the junction left unmatched. CDR3 loop: CASSLLASGFPDTQYF. The CDR3 DNA reads TGTGCCAGCAGCTTGCTGGCTAGCGGGTTTCCAGATACGCAGTATTTT.

This chain uses TRBV19 with TRBJ1-2, with 8 bases identical to TRBD1. The CDR3 is 15 residues long. Germline V lookup: CDR1 LNHDA, CDR2 SQIVND (reference sequence). The V segment lost 10 bases and the J segment 4 bases; nucleotides outside the gene matches: 14. The CDR3 DNA is TGTGCCACCCACACTACGGGACAGGACCTCTATGGCTACACCTTC. Translation gives CATHTTGQDLYGYTF.

The chain combines TRBV4-2 with TRBJ1-3; unclear D gene. The CDR3 loop spans 14 amino acids. Germline CDR1 LGHNA, CDR2 YNFKEQ. V lost 3 bases to trimming and J lost 2 bases, with 8 bases between them. DNA for the CDR3: TGTGCCAGCAGCCAGGAGTCTACTGGAAACACCATATATTTT. As protein: CASSQESTGNTIYF.

V usage is TRBV15 and J usage is TRBJ2-7; TRBD1 is a possible D gene (6 bases). Germline lookup yields CDR1 LNHNV and CDR2 YYDKDF (reference sequence). V was trimmed by 0 bases and J by 4 bases, leaving 13 bases between them. The CDR3 totals 15 residues. CDR3: CATSRDRGHIYEQYF. In DNA, the CDR3 is TGTGCCACCAGCAGAGATCGGGGACATATTTACGAGCAGTACTTC.

The CDR3 is CASSLAQGRPNQPQHF. The CDR3 nucleotides read TGTGCCAGCAGCTTAGCGCAGGGGCGCCCGAATCAGCCCCAGCATTTT. The genes are TRBV7-2 and TRBJ1-5; D possibly corresponds to TRBD1 (6 bases). Germline V gene data show CDR1 as SGHTA and CDR2 as FQGNSA. V was pared by 0 bases and J by 4 bases, with 13 bases between. The CDR3 runs to 16 residues.

This clone was detected a few times. V is TRBV6-6 and J is TRBJ2-7; a possible D gene is TRBD1 (6 bases). The CDR3 consists of 15 residues. From germline, CDR1 is MNHNY and CDR2 SVGAGI (reference sequence). The V end lost 6 bases, the J end lost 3 bases, and 18 bases lay between the germline ends. Here the CDR3 reads CASSQNPDSRYEQYF. CDR3 nucleotides: TGTGCCAGCAGCCAAAACCCGGACAGCCGCTACGAGCAGTACTTC.

The V and J genes are TRBV4-1 and TRBJ1-6, with 8 bases that match TRBD1. Per the germline V gene, CDR1 is MGHRA and CDR2 is YSYEKL. J was trimmed by 9 bases and V by 4 bases; bases with no gene match: 8. The CDR3 is 15 residues long. DNA of the CDR3: TGCGCCAGCAGCCTAATACAGGGGGGTGGTTCACCCCTCCACTTT. Protein product: CASSLIQGGGSPLHF.

The chain uses TRBV9 and TRBJ1-1; 9 nucleotides match TRBD1. The germline V gene has CDR1 SGDLS and CDR2 YYNGEE. The ends lost 4 bases at V and 6 bases at J; junction bases unmatched: 7. The CDR3 has 14 amino acids. The CDR3 loop reads CASSFRDRASEAFF. Here the CDR3 DNA reads TGTGCCAGCAGCTTCCGGGACAGGGCGTCTGAAGCTTTCTTT.

The chain couples TRBV11-2 to TRBJ1-2; TRBD1 agrees at 7 bases. J lost 11 bases, V lost 5 bases, and 5 bases had no gene match. The CDR3 has 11 residues. Germline CDR1 reads SGHAT; CDR2 reads FQNNGV. The CDR3 nucleotides read TGTGCCAGCAGCCGGACAGGCGTATACACCTTC. Translated, it gives CASSRTGVYTF.

The chain carries TRBV6-1 and TRBJ2-3, with 9 bases lining up with TRBD2. The CDR3 spans 18 residues. The germline V gene encodes CDR1 MNHNS and CDR2 SASEGT. The junction had 17 bases not matched to a gene; V was cut back by 3 bases and J by 7 bases. The chain's CDR3 is CASSEGLNGLASSYTQYF. DNA of the CDR3: TGTGCCAGCAGTGAGGGCCTCAACGGACTAGCGAGCTCGTATACGCAGTATTTT.

CDR3 amino acids: CASSVSGTGNQPQHF. For the CDR3, the DNA is TGCGCCAGCAGCGTCTCCGGGACAGGCAATCAGCCCCAGCATTTT. This chain links TRBV5-1 with TRBJ1-5, with 7 bases matching TRBD1. This CDR3 has 15 residues. J gave up 2 bases and V 4 bases, and 6 bases lay outside the gene matches. The germline V gene has CDR1 SGHRS and CDR2 YFSETQ.

This clone was counted a single time. The V gene is TRBV7-2, the J gene TRBJ2-3; the match to TRBD2 covers 10 bases. The germline V gene has CDR1 SGHTA and CDR2 FQGNSA. The junction had 8 bases not matched to a gene; V was cut back by 5 bases and J by 0 bases. There are 17 residues in the CDR3. The CDR3 spells CASSAQGLAKSTDTQYF. DNA of the CDR3: TGTGCCAGCAGCGCCCAGGGACTAGCGAAGAGCACAGATACGCAGTATTTT.

The chain joins TRBV6-4 to TRBJ1-2; TRBD1 aligns across 10 bases. Per the germline V gene, CDR1 is MRHNA and CDR2 is SNTAGT. CDR3 size: 14 residues. Unmatched junction bases numbered 9, after V lost 6 bases and J lost 8 bases. The CDR3 DNA reads TGTGCCAGCAGAGGGACAGGGGACCTGGGCGGCTACACCTTC. Translating gives CASRGTGDLGGYTF.

The chain uses TRBV7-9 and TRBJ2-2, with D perhaps TRBD1 (5 bases). Germline V gene sequence: CDR1 SEHNR, CDR2 FQNEAQ (reference sequence). V was clipped by 9 bases and J by 8 bases, with 19 bases between them. This CDR3 comprises 14 residues. CDR3 bases: TGTGCCAGTCGGCAGGGAAGTATTTCGGGGGAGCTGTTTTTT. Its protein product is CASRQGSISGELFF.

This clone was observed once. CDR3: CASSYIPRDYGYTF. The CDR3 DNA is TGTGCCAGCAGTTACATCCCGCGGGACTATGGCTACACCTTC. This chain uses TRBV6-6 with TRBJ1-2; D not resolved. Trimming removed 2 bases from V and 3 bases from J, with 10 bases in between. Germline CDR1 is MNHNY and CDR2 is SVGAGI (reference sequence). The CDR3 contains 14 residues.

V usage is TRBV6-1 and J usage is TRBJ1-3; D perhaps matches TRBD1 (5 bases). The CDR3 spans 14 residues. Trimming took 3 bases from V and 1 from J, leaving 7 bases between them. Germline loops: CDR1 MNHNS, CDR2 SASEGT. The CDR3 protein is CASSDQGSGNTIYF. CDR3 nucleotides: TGTGCCAGCAGTGATCAGGGATCTGGAAACACCATATATTTT.

The chain employs TRBV3-1 (or the pseudogene TRBV3-2) and TRBJ1-2; D possibly corresponds to TRBD1 (5 bases). Per the germline V gene, CDR1 is LGHDT and CDR2 is YNNKEL (reference sequence). The CDR3 runs to 14 residues. Trimming cost V 0 bases and J 7 bases, with 12 bases left between them. Written as DNA, the CDR3 is TGTGCCAGCAGCCAAGATTGGAGGGGAGGTGGCTACACCTTC. It specifies CASSQDWRGGGYTF.

V and J are TRBV7-2 and TRBJ2-7, with unresolved D. Trimming stripped 0 bases from V and 2 bases from J, with 5 bases between. Germline CDR1 reads SGHTA; CDR2 reads FQGNSA. The CDR3 contains 13 residues. The CDR3 sequence: CASSLAGTYEQYF. CDR3 DNA: TGTGCCAGCAGCTTAGCGGGCACCTACGAGCAGTACTTC.

The chain joins TRBV7-8 to TRBJ2-6; possibly TRBD1 for D (5 bases). The CDR3 covers 16 residues. Germline lookup yields CDR1 SGHVS and CDR2 FQNEAQ. Trimming shortened V by 2 bases and J by 1 base, and 9 bases separated the two germline ends. The CDR3 spells CASSLNRGSGANVLTF. For the CDR3, the DNA is TGTGCCAGCAGCTTAAATAGGGGATCTGGGGCCAACGTCCTGACTTTC.

The chain couples TRBV6-5 to TRBJ1-1; D possibly corresponds to TRBD1 (6 bases). The CDR3 contains 14 residues. CDR1 and CDR2 from the germline V gene are MNHEY and SVGAGI. V lost 0 bases and J lost 4, with 9 bases in between. CDR3 nucleotides: TGTGCCAGCAGTTACTCCGGGGGGCGCACTGAAGCTTTCTTT. This translates into CASSYSGGRTEAFF.

This chain connects TRBV4-3 to TRBJ1-2; 7 bases map to TRBD1. Trimming removed 0 bases from V and 1 base from J; junction bases left unmatched: 2. The CDR3 contains 15 residues. The germline CDR1 and CDR2 sequences are LGHNA and YSLEER. The CDR3: CASSQETGVNYGYTF. The CDR3 nucleotides are TGCGCCAGCAGCCAAGAAACAGGGGTTAACTATGGCTACACCTTC.

This sequence joins TRBV6-2 or TRBV6-3 and TRBJ2-2; TRBD2 agrees at 11 bases. Losses at the gene ends were 4 bases for V and 5 bases for J; bases not matched to a gene: 3. This CDR3 region has 15 residues. Germline V gene data show CDR1 as MNHEY and CDR2 as SVGEGT. DNA for the CDR3: TGTGCCAGCAGTTTTAGACTAGCGGGGACCGGGGAGCTGTTTTTT. This encodes CASSFRLAGTGELFF.

The CDR3 DNA is TGTGCCGCAGGGGGACAGGGCGGCTACACCTTC. As protein: CAAGGQGGYTF. This chain joins TRBV19 and TRBJ1-2, with 9 bases fitting TRBD1. The CDR3 is made up of 11 amino acids. CDR1 and CDR2 from the germline V gene are LNHDA and SQIVND (reference sequence). V trimming: 11 bases; J trimming: 8 bases; junction bases outside the gene matches: 6.

The chain uses TRBV4-2 and TRBJ2-1; D is perhaps TRBD2 (5 bases). The CDR3 is 12 residues long. V shed 0 bases and J shed 8 bases, with 5 bases lying between them. CDR1 LGHNA and CDR2 YNFKEQ come from the germline V gene. The CDR3 DNA follows: TGTGCCAGCAGCCAAGAGCGGGATGAGCAGTTCTTC. Translation: CASSQERDEQFF.

This rearrangement joins TRBV10-3 to TRBJ2-1; no firm D call. The CDR3 sequence is 12 residues long. V gave up 4 bases and J gave up 7 bases, with 8 bases separating them. Germline V gives CDR1 ENHRY, CDR2 SYGVKD. The CDR3 reads CAISVDRNEQFF. CDR3 DNA: TGTGCCATCAGTGTCGATAGAAATGAGCAGTTCTTC.

J is TRBJ1-1 and V is TRBV6-5, with D possibly TRBD1 on 6 matching bases. Trimming stripped 2 bases from V and 4 bases from J, with 11 bases between. There are 14 residues in the CDR3. Germline CDR1 is MNHEY and CDR2 is SVGAGI. The CDR3 coding sequence is TGTGCCAGCAGTTACGTCTGGGACACCACTGAAGCTTTCTTT. It codes for CASSYVWDTTEAFF.

V is TRBV13 and J is TRBJ2-5; perhaps TRBD1 as D (5 bases). CDR1 PRHDT and CDR2 FYEKMQ come from the germline V gene (reference sequence). This CDR3 spans 13 amino acids. The ends were cut back, 5 bases at V and 4 bases at J, with 11 bases in the middle. DNA of the CDR3: TGTGCCAGCAGCCATCAAGGGGCAGAGACCCAGTACTTC. Residues: CASSHQGAETQYF.

The gene calls are TRBV7-9 and TRBJ1-4, with 7 bases lining up with TRBD1. The CDR3 extends over 15 amino acids. J gave up 5 bases and V 5 bases, and 8 bases lay outside the gene matches. Germline-derived CDR1 and CDR2 are SEHNR and FQNEAQ (reference sequence). Here the CDR3 DNA reads TGTGCCAGCAGCCCGGAGGGACAGCTGAATGAAAAACTGTTTTTT. Protein sequence: CASSPEGQLNEKLFF.

The chain is built from TRBV19 and TRBJ2-1; 14 bases are a match to TRBD2. V trimming: 3 bases; J trimming: 10 bases; junction bases outside the gene matches: 5. The CDR3 is 15 amino acids. Germline V lookup: CDR1 LNHDA, CDR2 SQIVND (reference sequence). CDR3 in amino acids: CASSMGLAGVGEQFF. CDR3 coding DNA: TGTGCCAGTAGTATGGGACTAGCGGGAGTTGGGGAGCAGTTCTTC.